A selection of T cell receptor beta chains follows, all from one sample in a study of blood T cell repertoires in COVID-19. TCRdb's copy holds only in-frame clones and misses some; the assay was immunoSEQ multiplex PCR. The sample carries about 220,000 clones, roughly four fifths recorded once. The material sequenced was peripheral blood. Receptor source: a woman between 65 and 79 years old with COVID-19, enrolled during active disease. Both conserved end residues are part of each CDR3. A D gene is named only where the DNA matches it firmly. The listing skips clone size in some rows; elsewhere it reads once, few, many or a size class.

v_gene,d_gene,j_gene,abundance,CDR3aa,CDR3nt
TRBV2,NA,TRBJ1-2,NA,CASTEYAGNYGYTF,TGTGCCAGCACCGAATATGCGGGGAACTATGGCTACACCTTC
TRBV7-8,NA,TRBJ2-5,NA,CASSLVSRTGETQYF,TGTGCCAGCAGCTTAGTGTCGCGGACGGGGGAGACCCAGTACTTC
TRBV4-1,NA,TRBJ1-1,NA,CASSQASPIQPEAFF,TGCGCCAGCAGCCAAGCAAGCCCAATCCAACCAGAAGCTTTCTTT
TRBV28,TRBD1,TRBJ2-7,NA,CASSKSGQGQYEQYF,TGTGCCAGCAGTAAATCGGGACAGGGGCAGTACGAGCAGTACTTC
TRBV15,TRBD1,TRBJ1-5,NA,CATSRRDRGFNQPQHF,TGTGCCACCAGCAGAAGGGACAGGGGTTTCAATCAGCCCCAGCATTTT
TRBV24-1,TRBD2,TRBJ2-1,NA,CATSDLHTTSGRAEQFF,TGTGCCACCAGTGATTTGCATACGACTAGCGGGAGAGCGGAGCAGTTCTTC
TRBV19,TRBD1,TRBJ1-2,NA,CASKTQGVNYGYTF,TGTGCCAGTAAAACCCAGGGGGTTAACTATGGCTACACCTTC
TRBV7-3,TRBD2,TRBJ2-3,NA,CASSSAGGPPTDTQYF,TGTGCCAGCAGCTCAGCGGGAGGGCCTCCCACAGATACGCAGTATTTT
TRBV10-2,TRBD1,TRBJ2-1,once,CASSHRDRDNEQFF,TGCGCCAGCAGCCACCGGGACAGGGACAATGAGCAGTTCTTC
TRBV25-1,NA,TRBJ1-3,NA,CASSDVPSGNTIYF,TGTGCCAGCAGTGACGTCCCCTCTGGAAACACCATATATTTT
TRBV3-1/TRBV3-2,TRBD1,TRBJ1-2,NA,CASSPDTTGAYGYTF,TGTGCCAGCAGCCCGGACACGACAGGGGCCTATGGCTACACCTTC
TRBV5-4,TRBD1,TRBJ2-7,NA,CASSNVPGQGTEQYF,TGTGCCAGCAGCAATGTACCGGGACAGGGGACCGAGCAGTACTTC
TRBV5-1,TRBD1,TRBJ2-2,few,CASSSPGTENTGELFF,TGCGCCAGCAGCTCGCCCGGGACAGAGAACACCGGGGAGCTGTTTTTT
TRBV10-2,NA,TRBJ2-7,NA,CASGGTESSYEQYF,TGCGCCAGCGGGGGGACGGAAAGCTCCTACGAGCAGTACTTC
TRBV29-1,TRBD1,TRBJ1-1,NA,CSVGLGQGLWNTEAFF,TGCAGCGTTGGTTTGGGACAGGGGCTCTGGAACACTGAAGCTTTCTTT
TRBV6-1,TRBD1,TRBJ1-6,NA,CASSEGQGIFTLHF,TGTGCCAGCAGTGAAGGACAGGGCATTTTCACCCTCCACTTT
TRBV6-5,NA,TRBJ1-1,few,CASQRQRRDTEAFF,TGTGCCAGCCAACGACAGAGGAGGGACACTGAAGCTTTCTTT
TRBV7-2,NA,TRBJ2-2,NA,CASLFANTGELFF,TGTGCCAGCTTATTCGCGAACACCGGGGAGCTGTTTTTT
TRBV29-1,NA,TRBJ2-7,NA,CSVISSYEQYF,TGCAGCGTTATTAGCTCCTACGAGCAGTACTTC
TRBV19,NA,TRBJ2-2,NA,CASTPGRASGELFF,TGTGCCAGTACCCCTGGGAGAGCAAGCGGGGAGCTGTTTTTT
TRBV9,TRBD2,TRBJ2-7,NA,CASSVGPGGLAGGLSYEQYF,TGTGCCAGCAGCGTAGGCCCCGGGGGACTAGCGGGAGGGCTCTCCTACGAGCAGTACTTC
TRBV19,NA,TRBJ2-1,NA,CASSIDRTSIEQFF,TGTGCCAGTAGTATTGATCGAACGTCTATCGAGCAGTTCTTC
TRBV6-6,NA,TRBJ1-5,NA,CASSYSGGEGNQPQHF,TGTGCCAGCAGTTACTCGGGAGGGGAGGGAAATCAGCCCCAGCATTTT
TRBV5-1,NA,TRBJ2-1,NA,CASSLASGAYNEQFF,TGCGCCAGCAGCTTGGCGTCGGGAGCTTACAATGAGCAGTTCTTC
TRBV28,TRBD1,TRBJ1-4,NA,CASSLTGGGEKLFF,TGTGCCAGCAGTTTAACAGGGGGCGGTGAAAAACTGTTTTTT
TRBV7-2,TRBD2,TRBJ2-5,NA,CASSPSSGSGETQYF,TGTGCCAGCAGCCCCTCCAGCGGGAGTGGGGAGACCCAGTACTTC
TRBV18,TRBD1,TRBJ1-5,once,CASSPPTGTNQPQHF,TGTGCCAGCTCGCCTCCGACAGGGACTAATCAGCCCCAGCATTTT
TRBV18,TRBD2,TRBJ2-3,NA,CASSPFGLAGGTDTQYF,TGTGCCAGCTCACCATTCGGCCTAGCGGGAGGCACAGATACGCAGTATTTT
TRBV4-3,TRBD2,TRBJ2-3,NA,CASSQLVDSGSTDTQYF,TGCGCCAGCAGCCAACTGGTGGATAGCGGGAGCACAGATACGCAGTATTTT
TRBV28,NA,TRBJ2-1,NA,CASRWAGEGEQFF,TGTGCCAGCAGATGGGCAGGGGAGGGTGAGCAGTTCTTC
TRBV3-1/TRBV3-2,NA,TRBJ1-2,NA,CASSQFQGGNYGYTF,TGTGCCAGCAGCCAGTTCCAGGGAGGGAACTATGGCTACACCTTC
TRBV5-1,TRBD1,TRBJ2-5,few,CASSFSGTGGQETQYF,TGCGCCAGCAGCTTTTCCGGGACAGGGGGGCAAGAGACCCAGTACTTC
TRBV30,NA,TRBJ2-7,NA,CAGGTSQTYEQYF,TGTGCCGGAGGGACTTCACAAACCTACGAGCAGTACTTC
TRBV21-1,NA,TRBJ2-3,NA,CASRKGMRDSTDTQYF,TGTGCCAGCCGGAAGGGGATGCGGGACTCCACAGATACGCAGTATTTT
TRBV28,TRBD2,TRBJ2-3,NA,CASSVLIGRVTDTQYF,TGTGCCAGCAGTGTTCTTATCGGGAGGGTAACAGATACGCAGTATTTT
TRBV7-9,TRBD1,TRBJ1-4,NA,CASSSDRGGGEKLFF,TGTGCCAGCAGCTCAGACAGGGGCGGGGGTGAAAAACTGTTTTTT
TRBV28,TRBD2,TRBJ2-4,NA,CASSRLAGLAKNIQYF,TGTGCCAGCAGTCGTCTAGCGGGGCTAGCCAAAAACATTCAGTACTTC
TRBV5-6,TRBD2,TRBJ2-7,NA,CASSFVAGDYEQYF,TGTGCCAGCAGCTTCGTAGCGGGAGACTACGAGCAGTACTTC
TRBV5-1,TRBD1,TRBJ1-2,NA,CASSLGQGLIYGYTF,TGCGCCAGCAGCTTAGGACAGGGGTTGATCTATGGCTACACCTTC
TRBV27,NA,TRBJ1-4,NA,CASSLIQATNEKLFF,TGTGCCAGCAGTTTGATACAGGCAACTAATGAAAAACTGTTTTTT
TRBV30,NA,TRBJ1-2,NA,CAWREGQSGGYTF,TGTGCCTGGAGAGAAGGACAGTCAGGGGGCTACACCTTC
TRBV6-2/TRBV6-3,NA,TRBJ1-1,NA,CASSYRRQSNTEAFF,TGTGCCAGCAGTTATCGGCGACAGTCTAACACTGAAGCTTTCTTT
TRBV5-1,NA,TRBJ1-2,NA,CASSLQGDYGYTF,TGCGCCAGCAGCCTGCAGGGCGACTATGGCTACACCTTC
TRBV27,TRBD1,TRBJ2-7,NA,CASSPRGQGAREQYF,TGTGCCAGCAGTCCCCGAGGACAGGGGGCGCGGGAGCAGTACTTC
TRBV7-9,NA,TRBJ1-5,NA,CASSLEGRNQPQHF,TGTGCCAGCAGCTTAGAGGGGCGCAATCAGCCCCAGCATTTT
TRBV14,NA,TRBJ2-1,NA,CASSQIRGNEQFF,TGTGCCAGCAGCCAAATTAGGGGCAATGAGCAGTTCTTC
TRBV6-2/TRBV6-3,NA,TRBJ1-4,NA,CASSPPGRVREKLFF,TGTGCCAGCAGTCCCCCGGGGAGGGTTCGGGAAAAACTGTTTTTT
TRBV29-1,NA,TRBJ2-3,NA,CSAKRVSTDTQYF,TGCAGCGCGAAGCGAGTTAGCACAGATACGCAGTATTTT
TRBV28,TRBD1,TRBJ2-7,few,CASSPPGTGAYEQYF,TGTGCCAGCAGTCCGCCCGGGACAGGGGCCTACGAGCAGTACTTC
TRBV2,TRBD1,TRBJ1-5,NA,CASSGQGAWGNQPQHF,TGTGCCAGCAGCGGACAGGGGGCGTGGGGCAATCAGCCCCAGCATTTT
TRBV7-2,NA,TRBJ2-7,NA,CASSLDPTRGYEQYF,TGTGCCAGCAGCTTAGACCCCACCCGGGGGTACGAGCAGTACTTC
TRBV2,NA,TRBJ2-6,NA,CASSLRRGGRPGANVLTF,TGTGCCAGCAGCCTACGGAGGGGGGGGCGGCCTGGGGCCAACGTCCTGACTTTC
TRBV2,NA,TRBJ1-1,NA,CASSVFRRDTEAFF,TGTGCCAGCAGTGTTTTTAGGAGGGACACTGAAGCTTTCTTT
TRBV6-5,NA,TRBJ1-1,NA,CAVHGYIRPAFF,TGTGCCGTCCACGGGTACATTAGGCCCGCTTTCTTT
TRBV7-2,NA,TRBJ1-1,once,CASSLGTTNTEAFF,TGTGCCAGCAGCTTAGGTACAACGAACACTGAAGCTTTCTTT